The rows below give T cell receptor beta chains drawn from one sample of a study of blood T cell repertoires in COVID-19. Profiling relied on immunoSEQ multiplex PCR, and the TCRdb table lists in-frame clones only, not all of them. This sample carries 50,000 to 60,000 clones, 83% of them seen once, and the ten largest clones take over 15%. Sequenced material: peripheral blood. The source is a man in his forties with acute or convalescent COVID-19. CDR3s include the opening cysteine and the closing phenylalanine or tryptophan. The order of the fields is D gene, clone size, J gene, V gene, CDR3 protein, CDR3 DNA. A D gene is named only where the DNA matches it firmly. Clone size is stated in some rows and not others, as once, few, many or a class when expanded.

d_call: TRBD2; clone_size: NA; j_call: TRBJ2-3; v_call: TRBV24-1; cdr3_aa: CATRGTSGRASDTQYF; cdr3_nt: TGTGCCACCAGGGGGACTAGCGGGAGGGCCTCAGATACGCAGTATTTT
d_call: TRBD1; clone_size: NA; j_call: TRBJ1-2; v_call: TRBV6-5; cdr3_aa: CASSYKDRGYGYTF; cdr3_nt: TGTGCCAGCAGTTACAAGGACAGGGGGTATGGCTACACCTTC
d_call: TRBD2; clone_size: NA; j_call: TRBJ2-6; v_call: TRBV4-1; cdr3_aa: CASSQDLGGAGANVLTF; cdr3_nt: TGCGCCAGCAGCCAAGATCTGGGGGGGGCTGGGGCCAACGTCCTGACTTTC
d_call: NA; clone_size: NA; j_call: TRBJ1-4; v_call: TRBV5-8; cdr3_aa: CASSLGHIATNEKLFF; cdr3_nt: TGTGCCAGCAGCCTGGGACACATTGCAACTAATGAAAAACTGTTTTTT
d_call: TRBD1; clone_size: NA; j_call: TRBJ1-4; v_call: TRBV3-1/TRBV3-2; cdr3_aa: CASSLTRGQGEKLFF; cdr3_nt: TGTGCCAGCAGCCTAACTAGGGGGCAAGGCGAAAAACTGTTTTTT
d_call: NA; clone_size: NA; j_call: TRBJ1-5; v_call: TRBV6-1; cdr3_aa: CASSEAAGRRPQHF; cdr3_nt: TGTGCCAGCAGTGAAGCGGCAGGGAGGAGGCCCCAGCATTTT
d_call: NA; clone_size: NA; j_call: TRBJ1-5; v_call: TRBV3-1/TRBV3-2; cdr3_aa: CASSTGYNQPQHF; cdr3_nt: TGTGCCAGCAGCACCGGGTACAATCAGCCCCAGCATTTT
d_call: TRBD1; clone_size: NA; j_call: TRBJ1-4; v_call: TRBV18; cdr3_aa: CASSPGPGGNEKLFF; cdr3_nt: TGTGCCAGCTCACCAGGGCCAGGGGGTAATGAAAAACTGTTTTTT
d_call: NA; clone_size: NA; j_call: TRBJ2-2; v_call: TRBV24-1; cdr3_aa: CATSEPPGWGRRNTGELFF; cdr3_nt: TGTGCCACCAGTGAACCCCCGGGGTGGGGAAGACGGAACACCGGGGAGCTGTTTTTT
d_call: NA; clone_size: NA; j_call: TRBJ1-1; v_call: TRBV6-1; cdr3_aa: CASSDPGSRGAFF; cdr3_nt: TGTGCCAGCAGTGATCCAGGGTCTCGGGGGGCTTTCTTT
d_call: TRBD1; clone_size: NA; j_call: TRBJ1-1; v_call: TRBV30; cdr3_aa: CAWDRGQANEAFF; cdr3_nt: TGTGCCTGGGATCGGGGACAGGCCAATGAAGCTTTCTTT
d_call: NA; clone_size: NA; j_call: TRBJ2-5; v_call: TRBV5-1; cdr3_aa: CASSTAGSRVETQYF; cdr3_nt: TGCGCCAGCAGCACAGCGGGCTCTCGCGTGGAGACCCAGTACTTC
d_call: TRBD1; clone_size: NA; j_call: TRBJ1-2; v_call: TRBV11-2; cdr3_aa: CASRDPGQGNYGYTF; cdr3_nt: TGTGCCAGCAGGGACCCTGGACAGGGAAACTATGGCTACACCTTC
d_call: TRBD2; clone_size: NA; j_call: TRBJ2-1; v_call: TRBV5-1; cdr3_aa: CASSFGTSPNEQFF; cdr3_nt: TGCGCCAGCAGCTTTGGGACTAGCCCCAATGAGCAGTTCTTC
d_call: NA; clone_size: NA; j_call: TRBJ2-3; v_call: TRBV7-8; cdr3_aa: CASSLNGLRGTDTQYF; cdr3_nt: TGTGCCAGCAGCTTAAATGGGCTTCGTGGGACAGATACGCAGTATTTT
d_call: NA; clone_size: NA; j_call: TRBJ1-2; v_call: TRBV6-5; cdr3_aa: CASRPQGGGDYGYTF; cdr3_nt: TGTGCCAGCAGACCCCAGGGAGGGGGGGACTATGGCTACACCTTC
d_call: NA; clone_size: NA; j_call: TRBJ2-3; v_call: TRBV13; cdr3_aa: CASSLPGVSTDTQYF; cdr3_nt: TGTGCCAGCAGCTTACCGGGGGTTAGCACAGATACGCAGTATTTT
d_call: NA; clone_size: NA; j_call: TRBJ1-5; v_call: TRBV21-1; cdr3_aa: CASSKESRRSNQPQHF; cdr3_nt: TGTGCCAGCAGCAAAGAGAGCCGCCGCTCCAATCAGCCCCAGCATTTT
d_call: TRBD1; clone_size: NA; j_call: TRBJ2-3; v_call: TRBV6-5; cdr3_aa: CASRRNGQGVNTQYF; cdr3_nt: TGTGCCAGCAGACGGAATGGACAGGGGGTGAATACGCAGTATTTT
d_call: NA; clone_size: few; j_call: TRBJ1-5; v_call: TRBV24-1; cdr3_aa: CATSAGYGSNQPQHF; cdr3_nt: TGTGCCACCAGTGCGGGGTACGGTAGCAATCAGCCCCAGCATTTT